Following are 9 T cell receptor beta chains from one sample sequenced in a study of shared clonotypes between healthy human individuals. TCRdb keeps only in-frame clones here, not all; method: immunoSEQ multiplex PCR. The sample holds 550,000 to 750,000 clones, about 90% seen once. Naive CD8 isolation took CD45RO-negative cells positively selected for CCR7 and excluded terminally differentiated effector memory CD45RA+ cells. Sequences were obtained from naive CD8+ T cells sorted from blood. These receptors all stem from a man aged 30 to 45 in good health.

This chain uses TRBV7-2 with TRBJ2-1; tentative D call: TRBD1 (6 bases). Germline V lookup: CDR1 SGHTA, CDR2 FQGNSA. Trimming shortened V by 0 bases and J by 5 bases, and 14 bases separated the two germline ends. There are 16 residues in the CDR3. DNA for the CDR3: TGTGCCAGCAGCTTAGCGTTATCAGGGGTCCACAATGAGCAGTTCTTC. Protein product: CASSLALSGVHNEQFF.

The rearrangement links TRBV7-9 to TRBJ2-5; TRBD1 matches at 7 bases. Germline V gene lookup returns CDR1 SEHNR and CDR2 FQNEAQ (reference sequence). Unmatched junction bases numbered 5, after V lost 4 bases and J lost 6 bases. There are 13 residues in the CDR3. The CDR3 spells CASSSGTEKTQYF. CDR3 coding DNA: TGTGCCAGCAGCTCCGGGACAGAGAAGACCCAGTACTTC.

This clone was recorded once. The V and J genes are TRBV5-5 and TRBJ2-5, with a weak D call TRBD1 (6 bases). The CDR3 loop spans 15 amino acids. The ends were cut back, 4 bases at V and 2 bases at J, with 15 bases in the middle. CDR1 and CDR2 (germline): SGHKS, YYEKEE (reference sequence). CDR3 sequence reads: CASSPAFDRQETQYF. Here the CDR3 DNA reads TGTGCCAGCAGCCCCGCCTTCGACAGGCAAGAGACCCAGTACTTC.

The rearrangement joins TRBV23-1 to TRBJ2-3; D is uncertain. TRBV23-1 is reported as an ORF; its role is uncertain. This CDR3 is built from 16 residues. V dropped 2 bases and J dropped 2 bases, with 14 bases sitting between them. The CDR3 region has the DNA TGCGCCAGCAGTCAACCAAGGGAACCCAACACAGATACGCAGTATTTT. This codes for CASSQPREPNTDTQYF.

V is TRBV6-5 and J is TRBJ2-7; D could derive from TRBD1 or TRBD2 (5 bases each). Trimming took 6 bases from V and 2 from J, leaving 14 bases between them. Germline V gene lookup returns CDR1 MNHEY and CDR2 SVGAGI. The CDR3 sequence is 14 residues long. CDR3 nucleotide sequence: TGTGCCAGCAGAACTCTCCAGGGAGCCTACGAGCAGTACTTC. Its protein is CASRTLQGAYEQYF.

The V gene is TRBV11-2, the J gene TRBJ2-1; 9 positions match TRBD2. V gave up 5 bases and J gave up 4 bases; unmatched junction bases: 12. Per the germline V gene, CDR1 is SGHAT and CDR2 is FQNNGV. This CDR3 spans 17 amino acids. The CDR3 DNA reads as TGTGCCAGCAGCCCGATAGCGGGAGAGCCCTTTTACAATGAGCAGTTCTTC. It yields the protein CASSPIAGEPFYNEQFF.

The CDR3 DNA follows: TGTGCCAGCAGCGTAGTTACAGGGGGCGACGATGAGCAGTTCTTC. Its protein is CASSVVTGGDDEQFF. The chain combines TRBV9 with TRBJ2-1; 9 bases fit TRBD1. V shed 0 bases and J 8 bases; nucleotides not matched to a gene: 6. The CDR3 contains 15 residues. Germline CDR1 reads SGDLS; CDR2 reads YYNGEE.

This rearrangement joins TRBV28 to TRBJ2-1; 8 nucleotides align to TRBD2. The germline gives CDR1 MDHEN, CDR2 SYDVKM. This CDR3 has 16 residues. J was trimmed by 5 bases and V by 1 base; bases with no gene match: 7. The CDR3 sequence is CASSLLELAENNEQFF. The CDR3 DNA reads TGTGCCAGCAGTTTATTGGAACTAGCGGAAAACAATGAGCAGTTCTTC.

This rearrangement joins TRBV20-1 to TRBJ2-7; D is ambiguous. This CDR3 region has 11 residues. The V end lost 1 base, the J end lost 6 bases, and 7 bases lay between the germline ends. The germline V gene encodes CDR1 DFQATT and CDR2 SNEGSKA (reference sequence). In nucleotides, the CDR3 is TGCAGTGCTAGAGGGGCTGGCGAGCAGTACTTC. This codes for CSARGAGEQYF.